This TCR beta chain was documented in a study of T cell responses to AZD1222 COVID-19 vaccine. V shed 1 base and J shed 7 bases, with 5 bases lying between them. There are 13 residues in the CDR3. The germline gives CDR1 SEHNR, CDR2 FQNEAQ (reference sequence). Worth noting for this clone: Its antigen is unknown.

Using immunoSEQ multiplex PCR, the repertoire was profiled, and TCRdb retains in-frame clones only, with some absent. The sample lists 90,000 to 150,000 clones, approximately 86% occurring once. Whole-study results and caveats: Most donors were white British and more were female, and clonal diversity was possibly underestimated. Once two AZD1222 doses were given, Spike-specific TCR breadth and depth went up.

This specimen consisted of peripheral blood, obtained on day 0 of AZD1222 vaccination. The V call is TRBV7-9, the J call TRBJ1-6; unclear D gene. The sequence was obtained from an adult in good health. CDR3 amino acids: CASSLVDNSPLHF. The DNA of the CDR3 is TGTGCCAGCAGCTTAGTGGACAATTCACCCCTCCACTTT.